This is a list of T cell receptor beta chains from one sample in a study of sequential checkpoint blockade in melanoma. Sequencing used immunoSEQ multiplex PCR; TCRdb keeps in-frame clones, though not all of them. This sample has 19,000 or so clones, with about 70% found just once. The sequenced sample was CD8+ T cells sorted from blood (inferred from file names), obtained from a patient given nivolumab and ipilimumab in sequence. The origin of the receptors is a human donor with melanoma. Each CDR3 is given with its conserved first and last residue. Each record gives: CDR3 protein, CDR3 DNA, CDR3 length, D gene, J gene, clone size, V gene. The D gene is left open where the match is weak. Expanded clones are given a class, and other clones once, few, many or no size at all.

CDR3 protein: CASSPLDSSNQPQHF
CDR3 DNA: TGTGCCAGCAGCCCCTTGGACAGTAGCAATCAGCCCCAGCATTTT
CDR3 length: 15
D gene: .
J gene: TRBJ1-5
clone size: .
V gene: TRBV7-6

CDR3 protein: CASSRNRGNTEAFF
CDR3 DNA: TGCGCCAGCAGCCGTAACAGGGGAAACACTGAAGCTTTCTTT
CDR3 length: 14
D gene: TRBD1
J gene: TRBJ1-1
clone size: medium-sized
V gene: TRBV4-3

CDR3 protein: CASSSSGTNTEAFF
CDR3 DNA: TGTGCCAGCAGCTCGTCCGGGACTAACACTGAAGCTTTCTTT
CDR3 length: 14
D gene: .
J gene: TRBJ1-1
clone size: .
V gene: TRBV7-9

CDR3 protein: CASSVQTGGGNIQYF
CDR3 DNA: TGTGCCAGCAGTGTACAGACAGGAGGAGGAAACATTCAGTACTTC
CDR3 length: 15
D gene: .
J gene: TRBJ2-4
clone size: few
V gene: TRBV27

CDR3 protein: CASSLGTGLIYEQYF
CDR3 DNA: TGTGCCAGCAGCTTAGGGACAGGACTAATCTACGAGCAGTACTTC
CDR3 length: 15
D gene: .
J gene: TRBJ2-7
clone size: .
V gene: TRBV11-2

CDR3 protein: CASSSYNTGELFF
CDR3 DNA: TGTGCCAGCAGTTCCTACAACACCGGGGAGCTGTTTTTT
CDR3 length: 13
D gene: .
J gene: TRBJ2-2
clone size: .
V gene: TRBV28

CDR3 protein: CASSEFLMEGEQFF
CDR3 DNA: TGCGCCAGCAGTGAGTTCCTCATGGAGGGGGAGCAGTTCTTC
CDR3 length: 14
D gene: .
J gene: TRBJ2-1
clone size: once
V gene: TRBV10-2

CDR3 protein: CASSNGGWGNIQYF
CDR3 DNA: TGTGCCAGTAGTAACGGGGGATGGGGAAACATTCAGTACTTC
CDR3 length: 14
D gene: .
J gene: TRBJ2-4
clone size: .
V gene: TRBV19

CDR3 protein: CASSAELAGGQETQYF
CDR3 DNA: TGTGCCAGCAGCGCCGAACTAGCGGGGGGGCAAGAGACCCAGTACTTC
CDR3 length: 16
D gene: TRBD2
J gene: TRBJ2-5
clone size: .
V gene: TRBV7-2

CDR3 protein: CASSLDERGWYNEQFF
CDR3 DNA: TGCGCCAGCAGCCTCGATGAAAGGGGTTGGTACAATGAGCAGTTCTTC
CDR3 length: 16
D gene: .
J gene: TRBJ2-1
clone size: .
V gene: TRBV4-1

CDR3 protein: CASSPPQYSGANVLTF
CDR3 DNA: TGTGCCAGCTCACCACCACAGTACTCTGGGGCCAACGTCCTGACTTTC
CDR3 length: 16
D gene: .
J gene: TRBJ2-6
clone size: .
V gene: TRBV18

CDR3 protein: CASSLAPGQSTDTQYF
CDR3 DNA: TGTGCCAGCAGCTTGGCACCGGGACAGAGCACAGATACGCAGTATTTT
CDR3 length: 16
D gene: TRBD1
J gene: TRBJ2-3
clone size: .
V gene: TRBV5-5

CDR3 protein: CASRARAPRFGKLFF
CDR3 DNA: TGTGCCAGCAGAGCCAGGGCCCCAAGGTTCGGGAAACTGTTTTTT
CDR3 length: 15
D gene: .
J gene: TRBJ1-4
clone size: .
V gene: TRBV28

CDR3 protein: CASSPTGVYEQYF
CDR3 DNA: TGTGCCAGCAGTCCGACAGGAGTCTACGAGCAGTACTTC
CDR3 length: 13
D gene: .
J gene: TRBJ2-7
clone size: .
V gene: TRBV25-1

CDR3 protein: CASSAGANYGYTF
CDR3 DNA: TGTGCCAGCAGCGCAGGGGCTAACTATGGCTACACCTTC
CDR3 length: 13
D gene: .
J gene: TRBJ1-2
clone size: .
V gene: TRBV9

CDR3 protein: CASSDRTGISPLHF
CDR3 DNA: TGTGCCAGCAGCGATCGGACAGGGATCTCACCCCTCCACTTT
CDR3 length: 14
D gene: TRBD1
J gene: TRBJ1-6
clone size: few
V gene: TRBV14

CDR3 protein: CASRVGGANEQFF
CDR3 DNA: TGTGCCAGCAGAGTAGGTGGGGCCAATGAGCAGTTCTTC
CDR3 length: 13
D gene: .
J gene: TRBJ2-1
clone size: .
V gene: TRBV27

CDR3 protein: CATSRDHPAGKNTGELFF
CDR3 DNA: TGTGCCACCAGCAGAGATCATCCAGCGGGGAAGAACACCGGGGAGCTGTTTTTT
CDR3 length: 18
D gene: TRBD2
J gene: TRBJ2-2
clone size: .
V gene: TRBV15

CDR3 protein: CASSTTGGQYNEQFF
CDR3 DNA: TGTGCCAGCAGCACTACAGGGGGCCAGTACAATGAGCAGTTCTTC
CDR3 length: 15
D gene: TRBD1
J gene: TRBJ2-1
clone size: .
V gene: TRBV5-5

CDR3 protein: CASRDWGDSNNEQFF
CDR3 DNA: TGTGCCAGCAGGGATTGGGGGGACAGCAACAATGAGCAGTTCTTC
CDR3 length: 15
D gene: .
J gene: TRBJ2-1
clone size: .
V gene: TRBV7-3

CDR3 protein: CASSPLGTSGSWGEQYF
CDR3 DNA: TGTGCCAGCAGCCCCCTAGGGACTAGCGGGTCATGGGGCGAGCAGTACTTC
CDR3 length: 17
D gene: TRBD2
J gene: TRBJ2-7
clone size: once
V gene: TRBV5-5

CDR3 protein: CASSPLITDTQYF
CDR3 DNA: TGTGCCAGCAGTCCCCTTATCACAGATACGCAGTATTTT
CDR3 length: 13
D gene: .
J gene: TRBJ2-3
clone size: .
V gene: TRBV28

CDR3 protein: CASSLVGGTTNTEAFF
CDR3 DNA: TGCGCCAGCAGCTTGGTGGGGGGGACTACGAACACTGAAGCTTTCTTT
CDR3 length: 16
D gene: .
J gene: TRBJ1-1
clone size: .
V gene: TRBV5-1

CDR3 protein: CASSSLFSDIQYF
CDR3 DNA: TGTGCCAGTAGTAGCCTTTTTAGCGACATTCAGTACTTC
CDR3 length: 13
D gene: .
J gene: TRBJ2-4
clone size: few
V gene: TRBV19

CDR3 protein: CASGETWATNYGYTF
CDR3 DNA: TGTGCCAGCGGTGAAACCTGGGCCACTAACTATGGCTACACCTTC
CDR3 length: 15
D gene: .
J gene: TRBJ1-2
clone size: .
V gene: TRBV2

CDR3 protein: CASSVEGAGGLDTQYF
CDR3 DNA: TGTGCCAGCAGCGTAGAAGGAGCGGGGGGACTGGATACGCAGTATTTT
CDR3 length: 16
D gene: TRBD2
J gene: TRBJ2-3
clone size: .
V gene: TRBV9

CDR3 protein: CASILLRGEGGYTF
CDR3 DNA: TGTGCCAGCATCCTGTTAAGAGGGGAGGGCGGCTACACCTTC
CDR3 length: 14
D gene: .
J gene: TRBJ1-2
clone size: few
V gene: TRBV5-7

CDR3 protein: CASSSSAGTGVYTQYF
CDR3 DNA: TGTGCCAGCAGTTCATCGGCAGGGACAGGAGTCTATACGCAGTATTTT
CDR3 length: 16
D gene: TRBD1
J gene: TRBJ2-3
clone size: few
V gene: TRBV7-9

CDR3 protein: CASTEDRGWDTQYF
CDR3 DNA: TGTGCCAGCACTGAGGACAGGGGGTGGGATACGCAGTATTTT
CDR3 length: 14
D gene: TRBD1
J gene: TRBJ2-3
clone size: .
V gene: TRBV6-5

CDR3 protein: CAISDSPTRPGINNEQFF
CDR3 DNA: TGTGCCATCAGTGACTCACCGACTAGACCTGGAATAAACAATGAGCAGTTCTTC
CDR3 length: 18
D gene: .
J gene: TRBJ2-1
clone size: .
V gene: TRBV10-3

CDR3 protein: CASSEALGLLTQYF
CDR3 DNA: TGTGCCAGCAGTGAAGCGCTAGGCCTCCTTACGCAGTATTTT
CDR3 length: 14
D gene: .
J gene: TRBJ2-3
clone size: few
V gene: TRBV2

CDR3 protein: CASSSLNNPEAFF
CDR3 DNA: TGTGCCAGCAGTTCTCTGAACAACCCTGAAGCTTTCTTT
CDR3 length: 13
D gene: .
J gene: TRBJ1-1
clone size: .
V gene: TRBV28

CDR3 protein: CASSKLAEESNTGELFF
CDR3 DNA: TGTGCCAGCAGCAAACTAGCGGAAGAATCGAACACCGGGGAGCTGTTTTTT
CDR3 length: 17
D gene: TRBD2
J gene: TRBJ2-2
clone size: .
V gene: TRBV5-6

CDR3 protein: CASSPAAGNYGYTF
CDR3 DNA: TGCGCCAGCAGTCCTGCCGCGGGGAATTATGGCTACACCTTC
CDR3 length: 14
D gene: .
J gene: TRBJ1-2
clone size: .
V gene: TRBV4-3

CDR3 protein: CASSAPPEQDLHF
CDR3 DNA: TGTGCCAGCAGCGCCCCCCCAGAACAAGACCTCCACTTT
CDR3 length: 13
D gene: .
J gene: TRBJ1-6
clone size: .
V gene: TRBV9

CDR3 protein: CASSIAGGANTEAFF
CDR3 DNA: TGTGCCAGTAGTATAGCGGGGGGCGCGAACACTGAAGCTTTCTTT
CDR3 length: 15
D gene: .
J gene: TRBJ1-1
clone size: .
V gene: TRBV19

CDR3 protein: CASSEKAGGAYGANVLAF
CDR3 DNA: TGTGCCAGCAGCGAAAAGGCAGGGGGCGCGTATGGGGCCAACGTCCTGGCTTTC
CDR3 length: 18
D gene: TRBD1
J gene: TRBJ2-6
clone size: .
V gene: TRBV7-9

CDR3 protein: CASRYGQGAETEAFF
CDR3 DNA: TGTGCCAGCAGATATGGACAGGGGGCCGAAACTGAAGCTTTCTTT
CDR3 length: 15
D gene: TRBD1
J gene: TRBJ1-1
clone size: .
V gene: TRBV7-9

CDR3 protein: CASSLAGGIYYEQYF
CDR3 DNA: TGTGCCAGCAGCCTCGCGGGGGGTATCTACTACGAGCAGTACTTC
CDR3 length: 15
D gene: TRBD2
J gene: TRBJ2-7
clone size: .
V gene: TRBV7-2

CDR3 protein: CASSLRVAETQYF
CDR3 DNA: TGTGCCAGCAGCTTGCGGGTAGCGGAGACCCAGTACTTC
CDR3 length: 13
D gene: .
J gene: TRBJ2-5
clone size: once
V gene: TRBV5-4

CDR3 protein: CASSLWTGDNEQFF
CDR3 DNA: TGTGCCAGCAGTTTATGGACAGGGGATAATGAGCAGTTCTTC
CDR3 length: 14
D gene: TRBD1
J gene: TRBJ2-1
clone size: .
V gene: TRBV6-6

CDR3 protein: CASSAVADQKKLFF
CDR3 DNA: TGTGCCAGCAGTGCAGTCGCGGATCAGAAAAAACTGTTTTTT
CDR3 length: 14
D gene: .
J gene: TRBJ1-4
clone size: .
V gene: TRBV6-1

CDR3 protein: CASRNQDRSTDTQYF
CDR3 DNA: TGTGCCAGTAGAAACCAAGACAGGAGCACAGATACGCAGTATTTT
CDR3 length: 15
D gene: .
J gene: TRBJ2-3
clone size: .
V gene: TRBV19

CDR3 protein: CASSPPGIAEAFF
CDR3 DNA: TGTGCCAGCAGCCCGCCAGGGATCGCTGAAGCTTTCTTT
CDR3 length: 13
D gene: .
J gene: TRBJ1-1
clone size: .
V gene: TRBV5-4

CDR3 protein: CASSLGSGYEQYF
CDR3 DNA: TGTGCCAGCAGCCTAGGATCGGGTTACGAGCAGTACTTC
CDR3 length: 13
D gene: .
J gene: TRBJ2-7
clone size: .
V gene: TRBV6-5

CDR3 protein: CASRTFSGHYGYTF
CDR3 DNA: TGCGCCAGCAGGACGTTTAGCGGTCACTATGGCTACACCTTC
CDR3 length: 14
D gene: .
J gene: TRBJ1-2
clone size: .
V gene: TRBV5-1

CDR3 protein: CASSLILGLTDTQYF
CDR3 DNA: TGTGCCAGCAGCTTAATACTGGGACTCACAGATACGCAGTATTTT
CDR3 length: 15
D gene: .
J gene: TRBJ2-3
clone size: few
V gene: TRBV11-1

CDR3 protein: CASSVGPQGAQGNEQYF
CDR3 DNA: TGTGCCAGCAGTGTGGGTCCACAGGGGGCGCAAGGGAACGAGCAGTACTTC
CDR3 length: 17
D gene: TRBD1
J gene: TRBJ2-7
clone size: .
V gene: TRBV6-1